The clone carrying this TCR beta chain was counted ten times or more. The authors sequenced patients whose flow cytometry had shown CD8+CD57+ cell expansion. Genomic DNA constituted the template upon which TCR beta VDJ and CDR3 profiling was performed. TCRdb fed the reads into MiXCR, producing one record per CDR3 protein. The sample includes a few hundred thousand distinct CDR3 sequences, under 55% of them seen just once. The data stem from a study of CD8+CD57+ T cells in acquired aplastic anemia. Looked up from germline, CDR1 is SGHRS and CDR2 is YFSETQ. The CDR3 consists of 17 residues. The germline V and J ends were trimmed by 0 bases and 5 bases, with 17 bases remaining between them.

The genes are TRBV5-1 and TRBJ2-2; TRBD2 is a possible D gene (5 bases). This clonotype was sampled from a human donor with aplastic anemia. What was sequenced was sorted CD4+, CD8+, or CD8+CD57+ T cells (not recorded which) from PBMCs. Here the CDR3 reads CASSLGSDGGTTGELFF. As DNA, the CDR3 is TGCGCCAGCAGCTTGGGATCTGACGGAGGCACGACCGGGGAGCTGTTTTTT.